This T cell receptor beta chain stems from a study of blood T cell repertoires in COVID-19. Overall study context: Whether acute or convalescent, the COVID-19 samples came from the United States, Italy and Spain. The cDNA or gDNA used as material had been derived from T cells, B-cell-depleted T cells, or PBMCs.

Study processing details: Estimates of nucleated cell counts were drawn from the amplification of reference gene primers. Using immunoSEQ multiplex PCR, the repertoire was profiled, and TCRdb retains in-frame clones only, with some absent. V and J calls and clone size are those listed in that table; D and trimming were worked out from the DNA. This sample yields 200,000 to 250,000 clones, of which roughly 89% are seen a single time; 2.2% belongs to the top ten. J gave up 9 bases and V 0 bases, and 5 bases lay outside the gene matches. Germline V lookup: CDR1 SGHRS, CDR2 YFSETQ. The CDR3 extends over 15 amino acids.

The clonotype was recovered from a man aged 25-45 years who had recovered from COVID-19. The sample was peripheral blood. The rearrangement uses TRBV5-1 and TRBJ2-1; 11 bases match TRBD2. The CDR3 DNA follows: TGCGCCAGCAGCTTGGGACTAGCGGGGAGGGCTGAGCAGTTCTTC. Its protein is CASSLGLAGRAEQFF.